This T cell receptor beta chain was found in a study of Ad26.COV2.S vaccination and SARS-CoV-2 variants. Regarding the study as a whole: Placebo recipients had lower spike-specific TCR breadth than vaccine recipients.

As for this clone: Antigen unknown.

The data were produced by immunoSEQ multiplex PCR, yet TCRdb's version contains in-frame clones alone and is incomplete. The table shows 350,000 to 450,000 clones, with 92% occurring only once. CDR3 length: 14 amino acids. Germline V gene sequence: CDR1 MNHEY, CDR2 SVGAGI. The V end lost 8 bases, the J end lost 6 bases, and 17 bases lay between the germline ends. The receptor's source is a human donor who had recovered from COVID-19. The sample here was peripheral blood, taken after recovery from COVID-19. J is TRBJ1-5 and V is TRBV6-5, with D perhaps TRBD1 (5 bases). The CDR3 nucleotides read TGTGCCAGCGGCGGGGTCAGGGATCCTCAGCCCCAGCATTTT. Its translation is CASGGVRDPQPQHF.